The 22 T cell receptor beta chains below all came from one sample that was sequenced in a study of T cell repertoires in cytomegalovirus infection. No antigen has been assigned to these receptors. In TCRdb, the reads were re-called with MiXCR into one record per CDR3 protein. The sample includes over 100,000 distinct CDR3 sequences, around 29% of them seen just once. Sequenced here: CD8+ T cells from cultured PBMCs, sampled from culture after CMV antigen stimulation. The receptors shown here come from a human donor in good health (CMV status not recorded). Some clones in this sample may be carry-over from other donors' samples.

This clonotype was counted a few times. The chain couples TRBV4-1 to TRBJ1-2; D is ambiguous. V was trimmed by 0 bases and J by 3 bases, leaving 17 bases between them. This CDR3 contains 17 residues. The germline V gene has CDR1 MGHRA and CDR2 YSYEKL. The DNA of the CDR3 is TGCGCCAGCAGCCAAGAGGCCACCGGAGCTTTGTACTATGGCTACACCTTC. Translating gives CASSQEATGALYYGYTF.

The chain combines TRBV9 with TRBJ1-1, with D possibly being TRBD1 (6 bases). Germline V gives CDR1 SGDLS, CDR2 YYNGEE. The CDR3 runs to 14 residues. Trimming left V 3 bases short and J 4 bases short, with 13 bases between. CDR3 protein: CASSEGGGSTEAFF. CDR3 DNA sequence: TGTGCCAGCAGCGAGGGGGGAGGAAGCACTGAAGCTTTCTTT.

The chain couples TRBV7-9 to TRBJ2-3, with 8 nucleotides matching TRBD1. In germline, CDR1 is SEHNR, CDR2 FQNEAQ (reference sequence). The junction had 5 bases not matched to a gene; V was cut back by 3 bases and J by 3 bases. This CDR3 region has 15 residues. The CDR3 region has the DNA TGTGCCAGCAGCTTTGCAGGGGGCTCGACAGATACGCAGTATTTT. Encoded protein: CASSFAGGSTDTQYF.

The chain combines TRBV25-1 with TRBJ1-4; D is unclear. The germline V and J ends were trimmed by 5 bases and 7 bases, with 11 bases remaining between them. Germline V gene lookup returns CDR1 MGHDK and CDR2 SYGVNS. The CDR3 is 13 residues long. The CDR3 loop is CASSFVVGEKLFF. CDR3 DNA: TGTGCCAGCAGTTTCGTGGTCGGTGAAAAACTGTTTTTT.

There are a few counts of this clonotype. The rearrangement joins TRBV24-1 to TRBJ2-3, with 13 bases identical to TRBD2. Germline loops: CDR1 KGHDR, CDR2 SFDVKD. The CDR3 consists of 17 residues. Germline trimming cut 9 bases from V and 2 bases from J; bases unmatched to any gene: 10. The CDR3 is CATGAGTSGDFTDTQYF. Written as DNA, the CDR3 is TGTGCCACCGGCGCCGGGACTAGCGGGGACTTCACAGATACGCAGTATTTT.

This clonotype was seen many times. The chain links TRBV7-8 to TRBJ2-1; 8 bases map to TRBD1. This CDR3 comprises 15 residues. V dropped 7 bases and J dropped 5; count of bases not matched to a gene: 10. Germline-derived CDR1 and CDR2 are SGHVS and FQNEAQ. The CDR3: CASTETGTGNNEQFF. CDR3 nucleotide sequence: TGTGCCAGCACCGAGACCGGGACAGGTAACAATGAGCAGTTCTTC.

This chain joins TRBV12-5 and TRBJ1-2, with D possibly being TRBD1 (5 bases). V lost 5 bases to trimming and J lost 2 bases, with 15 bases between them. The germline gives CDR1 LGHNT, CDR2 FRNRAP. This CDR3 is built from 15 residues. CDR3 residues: CASGPHPWGNYGYTF. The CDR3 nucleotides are TGTGCTAGTGGTCCCCATCCCTGGGGGAACTATGGCTACACCTTC. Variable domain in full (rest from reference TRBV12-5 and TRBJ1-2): DARVTQTPRHKVTEMGQEVTMRCQPILGHNTVFWYRQTMMQGLELLAYFRNRAPLDDSGMPKDRFSAEMPDATLATLKIQPSEPRDSAVYFCASGPHPWGNYGYTFGSGTRLTVV.

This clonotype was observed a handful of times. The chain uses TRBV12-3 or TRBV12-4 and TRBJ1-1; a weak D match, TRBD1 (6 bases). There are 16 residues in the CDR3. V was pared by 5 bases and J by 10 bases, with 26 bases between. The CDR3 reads CASSHPPGGRTLGAFF. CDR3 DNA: TGTGCCAGCAGTCACCCCCCCGGGGGCCGTACCCTGGGAGCTTTCTTT.

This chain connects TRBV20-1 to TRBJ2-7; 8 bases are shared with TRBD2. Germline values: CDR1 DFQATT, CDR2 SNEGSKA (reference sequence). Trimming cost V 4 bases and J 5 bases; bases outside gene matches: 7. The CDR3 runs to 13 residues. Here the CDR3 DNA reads TGCAGTGCTACCGCGACTAGCGCCCACGAGCAGTACTTC. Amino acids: CSATATSAHEQYF.

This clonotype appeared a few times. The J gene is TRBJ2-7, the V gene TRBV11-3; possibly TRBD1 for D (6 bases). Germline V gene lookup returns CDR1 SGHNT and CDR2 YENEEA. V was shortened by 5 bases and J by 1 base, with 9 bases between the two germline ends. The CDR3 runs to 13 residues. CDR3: CASSKGQSYEQYF. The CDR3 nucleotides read TGTGCCAGCAGCAAAGGACAGTCCTACGAGCAGTACTTC.

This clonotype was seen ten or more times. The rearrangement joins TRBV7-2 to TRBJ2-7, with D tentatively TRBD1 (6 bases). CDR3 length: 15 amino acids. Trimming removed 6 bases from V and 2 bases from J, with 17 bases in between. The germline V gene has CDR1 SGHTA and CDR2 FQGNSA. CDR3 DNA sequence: TGTGCCAGCAGACGCGTCGCAGGGGCGGCCTACGAGCAGTACTTC. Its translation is CASRRVAGAAYEQYF.

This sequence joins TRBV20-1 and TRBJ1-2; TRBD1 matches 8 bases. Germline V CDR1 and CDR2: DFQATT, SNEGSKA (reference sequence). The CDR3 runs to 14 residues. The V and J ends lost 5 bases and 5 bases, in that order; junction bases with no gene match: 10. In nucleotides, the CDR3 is TGCAGTGCTCTTGGACAGGGCGGTATTTATGGCTACACCTTC. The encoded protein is CSALGQGGIYGYTF.

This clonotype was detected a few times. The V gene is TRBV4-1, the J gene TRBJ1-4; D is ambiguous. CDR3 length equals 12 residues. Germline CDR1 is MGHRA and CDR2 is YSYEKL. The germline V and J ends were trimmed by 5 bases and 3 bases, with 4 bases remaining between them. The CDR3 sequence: CASSEANEKLFF. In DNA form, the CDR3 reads TGCGCCAGCAGCGAGGCTAATGAAAAACTGTTTTTT.

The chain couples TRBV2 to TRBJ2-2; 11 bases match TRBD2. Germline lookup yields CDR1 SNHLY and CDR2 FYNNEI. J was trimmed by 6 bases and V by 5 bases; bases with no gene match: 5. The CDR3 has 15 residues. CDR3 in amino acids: CASSISTSGAGELFF. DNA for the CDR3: TGTGCCAGCAGTATTTCGACTAGCGGGGCCGGGGAGCTGTTTTTT.

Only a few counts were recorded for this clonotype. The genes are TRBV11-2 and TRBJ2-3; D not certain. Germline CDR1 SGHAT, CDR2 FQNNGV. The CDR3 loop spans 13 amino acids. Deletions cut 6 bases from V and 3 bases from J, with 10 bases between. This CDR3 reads CASRPMKTDTQYF. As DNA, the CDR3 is TGTGCCAGCAGGCCCATGAAAACAGATACGCAGTATTTT. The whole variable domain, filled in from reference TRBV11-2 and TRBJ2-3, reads EAGVAQSPRYKIIEKRQSVAFWCNPISGHATLYWYQQILGQGPKLLIQFQNNGVVDDSQLPKDRFSAERLKGVDSTLKIQPAKLEDSAVYLCASRPMKTDTQYFGPGTRLTVL.

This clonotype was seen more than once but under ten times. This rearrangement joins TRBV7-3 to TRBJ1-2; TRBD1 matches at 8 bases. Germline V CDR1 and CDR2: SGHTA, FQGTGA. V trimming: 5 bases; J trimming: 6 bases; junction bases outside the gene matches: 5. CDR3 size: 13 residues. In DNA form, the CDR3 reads TGTGCCAGCAGCCCGACAGGGGCGGATGGCTACACCTTC. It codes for CASSPTGADGYTF.

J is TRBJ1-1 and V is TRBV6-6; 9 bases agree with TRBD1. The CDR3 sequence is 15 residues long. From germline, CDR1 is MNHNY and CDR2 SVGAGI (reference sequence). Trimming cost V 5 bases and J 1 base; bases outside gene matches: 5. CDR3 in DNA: TGTGCCAGCAGTCCCGACAGGGGGTCGAACACTGAAGCTTTCTTT. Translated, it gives CASSPDRGSNTEAFF.

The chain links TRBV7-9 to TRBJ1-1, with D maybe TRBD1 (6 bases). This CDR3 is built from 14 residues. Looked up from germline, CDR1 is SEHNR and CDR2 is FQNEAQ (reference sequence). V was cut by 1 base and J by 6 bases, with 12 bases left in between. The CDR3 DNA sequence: TGTGCCAGCAGCTTAGAAGGGGGGGCGGCTGAAGCTTTCTTT. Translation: CASSLEGGAAEAFF. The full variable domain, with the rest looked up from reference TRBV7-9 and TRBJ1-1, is DTGVSQNPRHKITKRGQNVTFRCDPISEHNRLYWYRQTLGQGPEFLTYFQNEAQLEKSRLLSDRFSAERPKGSFSTLEIQRTEQGDSAMYLCASSLEGGAAEAFFGQGTRLTVV.

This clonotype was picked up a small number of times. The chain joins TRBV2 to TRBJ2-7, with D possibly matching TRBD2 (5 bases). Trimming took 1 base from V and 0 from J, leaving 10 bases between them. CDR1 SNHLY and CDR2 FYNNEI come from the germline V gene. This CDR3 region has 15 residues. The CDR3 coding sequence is TGTGCCAGCAGTGAAGGAACGGGGAGCTCCTACGAGCAGTACTTC. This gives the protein CASSEGTGSSYEQYF.

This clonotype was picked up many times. In DNA, the CDR3 is TGTGCCAGCAGCTTAGGGGGGGGGGGAACCAACAATGAGCAGTTCTTC. Translation gives CASSLGGGGTNNEQFF. V is TRBV7-2 and J is TRBJ2-1; 7 nucleotides align to TRBD2. Germline V gene data show CDR1 as SGHTA and CDR2 as FQGNSA. The V segment lost 1 base and the J segment 5 bases; nucleotides outside the gene matches: 8. This CDR3 is 16 amino acids long.

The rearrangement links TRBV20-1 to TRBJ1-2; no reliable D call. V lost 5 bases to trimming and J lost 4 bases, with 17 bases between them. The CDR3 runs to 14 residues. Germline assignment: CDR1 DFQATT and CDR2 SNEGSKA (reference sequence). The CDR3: CSALNRAFSYGYTF. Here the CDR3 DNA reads TGCAGTGCTCTAAACCGTGCATTCTCCTATGGCTACACCTTC.

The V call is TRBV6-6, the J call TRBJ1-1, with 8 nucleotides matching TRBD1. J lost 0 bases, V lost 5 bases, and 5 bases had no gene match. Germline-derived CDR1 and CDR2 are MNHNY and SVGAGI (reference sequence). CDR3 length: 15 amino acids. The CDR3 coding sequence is TGTGCCAGCAGTGTAAGACAGGGGATGAACACTGAAGCTTTCTTT. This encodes CASSVRQGMNTEAFF.